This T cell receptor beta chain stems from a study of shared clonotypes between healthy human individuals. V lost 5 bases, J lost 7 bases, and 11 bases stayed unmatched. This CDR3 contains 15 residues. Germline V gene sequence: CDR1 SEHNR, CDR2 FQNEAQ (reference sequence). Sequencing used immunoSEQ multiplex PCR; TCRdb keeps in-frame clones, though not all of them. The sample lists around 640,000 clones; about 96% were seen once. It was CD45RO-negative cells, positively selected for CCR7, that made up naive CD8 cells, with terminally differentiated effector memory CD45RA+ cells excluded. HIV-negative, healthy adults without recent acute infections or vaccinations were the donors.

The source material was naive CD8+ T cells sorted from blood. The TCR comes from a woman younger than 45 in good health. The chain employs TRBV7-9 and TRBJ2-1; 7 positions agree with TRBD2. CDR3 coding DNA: TGTGCCAGCAGCCGAGGCGCGGGAGCGATGAATGAGCAGTTCTTC. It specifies CASSRGAGAMNEQFF.